Each of the 28 T cell receptor beta chains below was sequenced from the same sample in a study of T cell responses to AZD1222 COVID-19 vaccine. Generated by immunoSEQ multiplex PCR, the TCRdb table keeps only in-frame clones and is missing some. The sample yields 100,000 or so clones, roughly nine tenths seen once. This specimen consisted of peripheral blood, obtained on day 0 of AZD1222 vaccination. The receptors stem from an adult in good health.

This clone was counted once. This chain uses TRBV11-2 with TRBJ2-1; 14 bases map to TRBD2. This CDR3 region has 17 residues. Germline CDR1 reads SGHAT; CDR2 reads FQNNGV. J gave up 1 base and V 5 bases, and 4 bases lay outside the gene matches. The CDR3 DNA reads TGTGCCAGCAGCGGAAGACTAGCGGGGGGGTCCTACAATGAGCAGTTCTTC. Amino acid sequence: CASSGRLAGGSYNEQFF.

The V and J genes are TRBV6-6 and TRBJ1-2; D gene ambiguous. CDR3 size: 13 residues. Per germline, CDR1 MNHNY and CDR2 SVGAGI (reference sequence). Trimming removed 8 bases from V and 6 bases from J, with 16 bases in between. The CDR3 DNA reads TGTGCCAGCGGCACGGAGACACAGAATGGCTACACCTTC. This gives the protein CASGTETQNGYTF.

This chain uses TRBV2 with TRBJ1-2; weak D call: TRBD1 (5 bases). With 3 bases removed from V and 3 bases from J, the gap between germline ends came to 14 bases. The CDR3 is 15 residues long. From germline, CDR1 is SNHLY and CDR2 FYNNEI. CDR3 sequence (DNA): TGTGCCAGCAGTGAGTGGGGGGGTATGGACTATGGCTACACCTTC. Protein product: CASSEWGGMDYGYTF.

The chain is built from TRBV12-5 and TRBJ1-5; no definite D call. Trimming pared 0 bases from V and 1 base from J, leaving 13 bases between. CDR1 and CDR2 from the germline V gene are LGHNT and FRNRAP. This CDR3 is built from 17 residues. The CDR3 loop is CASGLVLGRESNQPQHF. The CDR3 nucleotides are TGTGCTAGTGGTTTGGTACTTGGTAGGGAAAGCAATCAGCCCCAGCATTTT.

This chain joins TRBV7-2 and TRBJ1-6; D is unresolved. The germline V gene encodes CDR1 SGHTA and CDR2 FQGNSA. The CDR3 runs to 15 residues. V was trimmed by 5 bases and J by 9 bases, leaving 17 bases between them. CDR3 loop: CASSPSLGLSSPLHF. In DNA, the CDR3 is TGTGCCAGCAGCCCAAGTCTTGGTTTGTCTTCACCCCTCCACTTT. The full variable domain, rest sourced from reference TRBV7-2 and TRBJ1-6, is GAGVSQSPSNKVTEKGKDVELRCDPISGHTALYWYRQSLGQGLEFLIYFQGNSAPDKSGLPSDRFSAERTGGSVSTLTIQRTQQEDSAVYLCASSPSLGLSSPLHFGNGTRLTVT.

This clone has a single count. For the CDR3, the DNA is TGTGCCAGCAGCCAAGTGGGGGGCACAGATAGCAATCAGCCCCAGCATTTT. The encoded protein is CASSQVGGTDSNQPQHF. The chain carries TRBV3-1 (or the pseudogene TRBV3-2) and TRBJ1-5; D perhaps matches TRBD1 (6 bases). This CDR3 spans 17 amino acids. Germline-derived CDR1 and CDR2 are LGHDT and YNNKEL (reference sequence). The ends were cut back, 1 base at V and 0 bases at J, with 13 bases in the middle.

For this clone: Its ends do not fully match the called genes, so a read error is possible. The rearrangement joins TRBV7-2 to TRBJ1-2; 10 bases align to TRBD1. The CDR3 is 14 residues long. In germline, CDR1 is SGHTA, CDR2 FQGNSA. DNA for the CDR3: TGTGCCAGCAGCTCCCGGGACAGGGGCGGGGTATGGCTGTTC. Its protein product is CASSSRDRGGVWLF.

V usage is TRBV7-2 and J usage is TRBJ2-3, with TRBD2 identical over 7 bases. V shed 5 bases and J 4 bases; nucleotides not matched to a gene: 15. Germline assignment: CDR1 SGHTA and CDR2 FQGNSA. The CDR3 loop spans 17 amino acids. The CDR3 loop is CASSARVRGLEADTQYF. The DNA of the CDR3 is TGTGCCAGCAGCGCCCGGGTGAGAGGACTAGAAGCAGATACGCAGTATTTT.

The CDR3 region is CASSYSMTEIYSNQPQHF. The DNA of the CDR3 is TGTGCCAGCAGTTACTCGATGACAGAAATTTATAGCAATCAGCCCCAGCATTTT. The rearrangement uses TRBV6-2 or TRBV6-3 and TRBJ1-5, with a weak D call TRBD1 (5 bases). This CDR3 spans 18 amino acids. Trimming took off 0 bases at V and 0 bases at J, with 15 bases between the two ends. Germline CDR1 reads MNHEY; CDR2 reads SVGEGT.

The genes are TRBV6-2 or TRBV6-3 and TRBJ1-5; D not resolved. V was trimmed by 6 bases and J by 4 bases, leaving 16 bases between them. This CDR3 contains 15 residues. The germline CDR1 and CDR2 sequences are MNHEY and SVGEGT. The CDR3 is CASSPGGLINQPQHF. CDR3 bases: TGTGCCAGCAGCCCAGGCGGACTTATAAATCAGCCCCAGCATTTT.

J is TRBJ2-2 and V is TRBV13; D is ambiguous. The V end was cut by 3 bases, the J end by 3 bases, with 8 bases between. The CDR3 is made up of 14 amino acids. Germline V lookup: CDR1 PRHDT, CDR2 FYEKMQ (reference sequence). The CDR3 nucleotides are TGTGCCAGCAGCTTGAAGGGCCACACCGGGGAGCTGTTTTTT. Encoded protein: CASSLKGHTGELFF.

The CDR3 sequence is CASSQGGNYEQYF. DNA of the CDR3: TGCGCCAGCAGCCAGGGAGGGAACTACGAGCAGTACTTC. The chain employs TRBV4-1 and TRBJ2-7, with 7 bases fitting TRBD2. J lost 3 bases, V lost 3 bases, and 2 bases had no gene match. Per the germline V gene, CDR1 is MGHRA and CDR2 is YSYEKL. The CDR3 totals 13 residues.

The chain couples TRBV7-3 to TRBJ2-3; 7 positions agree with TRBD2. V lost 5 bases to trimming and J lost 2 bases; unmatched junction nucleotides: 1. This CDR3 spans 13 amino acids. Germline assignment: CDR1 SGHTA and CDR2 FQGTGA. CDR3 nucleotide sequence: TGTGCCAGCAGCGGGACTAACACAGATACGCAGTATTTT. As protein: CASSGTNTDTQYF.

The genes are TRBV5-4 and TRBJ1-1, with a tentative D call TRBD1 (6 bases). V gave up 3 bases and J gave up 8 bases, with 23 bases separating them. CDR1 is SGHNT, CDR2 YYREEE, per germline (reference sequence). The CDR3 runs 16 residues. CDR3 residues: CASSSLPGTLSLEAFF. The CDR3 DNA follows: TGTGCCAGCAGCTCTCTACCCGGGACACTTTCTTTGGAAGCTTTCTTT.

This rearrangement joins TRBV7-9 to TRBJ1-5; TRBD1 agrees at 8 bases. Germline V gives CDR1 SEHNR, CDR2 FQNEAQ (reference sequence). V lost 5 bases to trimming and J lost 7 bases; unmatched junction nucleotides: 7. The CDR3 runs 14 residues. The CDR3 sequence is CASSRGTGGQPQHF. DNA for the CDR3: TGTGCCAGCAGCCGAGGGACAGGCGGACAGCCCCAGCATTTT.

The chain couples TRBV11-2 to TRBJ2-1, with 8 bases matching TRBD2. CDR1 is SGHAT and CDR2 is FQNNGV in the germline V gene. V lost 7 bases to trimming and J lost 7 bases; unmatched junction nucleotides: 12. This CDR3 is built from 15 residues. Written as DNA, the CDR3 is TGTGCCAGCACCACTCAAGGACTAGCATCGAATGAGCAGTTCTTC. It encodes CASTTQGLASNEQFF.

This rearrangement joins TRBV7-8 to TRBJ1-1, with a weak D call TRBD1 (6 bases). The CDR3 spans 14 residues. The V gene lost 4 bases and the J gene lost 6 bases, with 15 bases spanning the gap. CDR1 is SGHVS and CDR2 is FQNEAQ in the germline V gene. The CDR3 is CASSSTQGGAEAFF. The CDR3 DNA reads as TGTGCCAGCAGCTCTACACAGGGAGGGGCTGAAGCTTTCTTT.

The V call is TRBV28, the J call TRBJ1-2; D is possibly TRBD1 (6 bases). V was shortened by 5 bases and J by 3 bases, with 16 bases between the two germline ends. Germline V lookup: CDR1 MDHEN, CDR2 SYDVKM. The CDR3 has 15 amino acids. The DNA for the CDR3 is TGTGCCAGCAGTGGGGGCACGGACAGATACTATGGCTACACCTTC. Translation gives CASSGGTDRYYGYTF.

The chain employs TRBV7-3 and TRBJ2-2; 7 bases align to TRBD1. Germline CDR1 and CDR2: SGHTA and FQGTGA. V was pared by 0 bases and J by 6 bases, with 1 base of the junction left unmatched. The CDR3 runs 14 residues. CDR3 amino acids: CASSLTRGSGELFF. The CDR3 nucleotides read TGTGCCAGCAGCTTAACCAGGGGGTCCGGGGAGCTGTTTTTT. The full variable domain, rest sourced from reference TRBV7-3 and TRBJ2-2, is GAGVSQTPSNKVTEKGKYVELRCDPISGHTALYWYRQSLGQGPEFLIYFQGTGAADDSGLPNDRFFAVRPEGSVSTLKIQRTERGDSAVYLCASSLTRGSGELFFGEGSRLTVL.

The chain employs TRBV14 and TRBJ1-1; D might be TRBD1 (5 bases). Germline V gene data show CDR1 as SGHDN and CDR2 as FVKESK. The CDR3 is 16 amino acids. V lost 1 base and J lost 5, with 17 bases in between. CDR3 nucleotides: TGTGCCAGCAGCCAAGTTACGGGGCTGCCGGGGACTGAAGCTTTCTTT. Residues: CASSQVTGLPGTEAFF.

The V and J genes are TRBV5-1 and TRBJ2-4; tentative D call: TRBD1 (6 bases). The germline CDR1 and CDR2 sequences are SGHRS and YFSETQ. The ends were cut back, 4 bases at V and 3 bases at J, with 23 bases in the middle. The CDR3 runs to 18 residues. The CDR3 region is CASSAAGIGTIGKNIQYF. The CDR3 coding sequence is TGCGCCAGCAGCGCCGCTGGTATAGGGACAATTGGCAAAAACATTCAGTACTTC.

The chain carries TRBV24-1 and TRBJ1-2, with TRBD1 as a possible D gene (5 bases). The CDR3 loop spans 13 amino acids. CDR1 is KGHDR and CDR2 is SFDVKD in the germline V gene. Trimming took off 11 bases at V and 2 bases at J, with 14 bases between the two ends. The CDR3 DNA is TGTGCCATACCCCCGCGGGGGAACTATGGCTACACCTTC. Its protein product is CAIPPRGNYGYTF.

This rearrangement joins TRBV11-1 to TRBJ1-1; D perhaps matches TRBD1 (6 bases). CDR1 is SGHAT, CDR2 FQDESV, per germline (reference sequence). The CDR3 is 14 amino acids. V lost 5 bases and J lost 6, with 16 bases in between. The CDR3 region has the DNA TGTGCCAGCAGCCAAGTGGGGGGGCTATCTGAAGCTTTCTTT. Translated: CASSQVGGLSEAFF.

In this sample, this clone turned up once. The chain uses TRBV7-2 and TRBJ2-3, with 14 nucleotides matching TRBD2. Germline V CDR1 and CDR2: SGHTA, FQGNSA. The CDR3 sequence is 17 residues long. V dropped 4 bases and J dropped 4; count of bases not matched to a gene: 7. The CDR3 sequence is CASSSRPTSGGADTQYF. DNA of the CDR3: TGTGCCAGCAGCTCAAGACCGACTAGCGGGGGGGCAGATACGCAGTATTTT.

The J gene is TRBJ1-2, the V gene TRBV27, with 8 bases fitting TRBD1. The V segment lost 3 bases and the J segment 7 bases; nucleotides outside the gene matches: 4. The germline gives CDR1 MNHEY, CDR2 SMNVEV (reference sequence). This CDR3 has 13 amino acids. The CDR3 sequence: CASSLSQGAGYTF. CDR3 coding DNA: TGTGCCAGCAGTTTGTCTCAGGGGGCTGGCTACACCTTC.

This rearrangement joins TRBV7-2 to TRBJ2-3; TRBD2 matches 13 bases. This CDR3 is built from 19 residues. The germline gives CDR1 SGHTA, CDR2 FQGNSA. V shed 2 bases and J 1 base; nucleotides not matched to a gene: 9. Here the CDR3 DNA reads TGTGCCAGCAGCTTAATGGCGACTAGCGGGGGGTTCGGCACAGATACGCAGTATTTT. This codes for CASSLMATSGGFGTDTQYF. Full variable domain (remainder filled in from reference TRBV7-2 and TRBJ2-3): GAGVSQSPSNKVTEKGKDVELRCDPISGHTALYWYRQSLGQGLEFLIYFQGNSAPDKSGLPSDRFSAERTGGSVSTLTIQRTQQEDSAVYLCASSLMATSGGFGTDTQYFGPGTRLTVL.

V and J are TRBV7-2 and TRBJ2-7; D is unclear. Trimming took 0 bases from V and 5 from J, leaving 5 bases between them. CDR3 length equals 12 residues. The V gene's germline CDR1 is SGHTA and CDR2 FQGNSA. CDR3 in DNA: TGTGCCAGCAGCTTAGCGAACCACGAGCAGTACTTC. Translation gives CASSLANHEQYF.

The gene calls are TRBV4-3 and TRBJ1-2; D not certain. Germline CDR1 is LGHNA and CDR2 is YSLEER. V shed 2 bases and J shed 1 base, with 14 bases lying between them. CDR3 length: 16 residues. The CDR3 nucleotides are TGCGCCAGCAGCCAACTGTCCCGGGAACTTAACTATGGCTACACCTTC. It is translated as CASSQLSRELNYGYTF.